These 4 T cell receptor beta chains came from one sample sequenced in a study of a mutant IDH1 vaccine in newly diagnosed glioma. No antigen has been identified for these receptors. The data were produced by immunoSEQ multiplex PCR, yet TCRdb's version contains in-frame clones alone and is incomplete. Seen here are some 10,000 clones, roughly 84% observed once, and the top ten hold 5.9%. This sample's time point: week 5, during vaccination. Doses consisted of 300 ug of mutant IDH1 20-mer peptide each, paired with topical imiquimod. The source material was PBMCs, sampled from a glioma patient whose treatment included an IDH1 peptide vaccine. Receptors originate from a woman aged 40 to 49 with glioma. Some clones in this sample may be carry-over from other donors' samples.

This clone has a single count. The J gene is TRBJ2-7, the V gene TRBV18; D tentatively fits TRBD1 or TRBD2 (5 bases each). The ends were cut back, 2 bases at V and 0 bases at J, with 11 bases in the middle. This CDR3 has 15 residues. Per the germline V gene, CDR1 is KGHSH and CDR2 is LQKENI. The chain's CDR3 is CASSPFMGTSYEQYF. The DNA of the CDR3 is TGTGCCAGCTCACCATTTATGGGGACCTCCTACGAGCAGTACTTC.

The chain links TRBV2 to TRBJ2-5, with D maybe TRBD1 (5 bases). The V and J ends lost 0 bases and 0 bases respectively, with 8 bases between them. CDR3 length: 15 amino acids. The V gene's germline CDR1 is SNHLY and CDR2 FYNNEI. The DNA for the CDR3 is TGTGCCAGCAGTGAAGCAGGGGTGAACCAAGAGACCCAGTACTTC. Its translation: CASSEAGVNQETQYF.

The CDR3 DNA is TGTGCCAGCAGGCGCGGGACGAGCTCCTATAATTCACCCCTCCACTTT. It translates to CASRRGTSSYNSPLHF. The rearrangement links TRBV7-9 to TRBJ1-6; a weak D match, TRBD1 (5 bases). The germline V and J ends were trimmed by 6 bases and 0 bases, with 12 bases remaining between them. Germline CDR1 is SEHNR and CDR2 is FQNEAQ (reference sequence). There are 16 residues in the CDR3.

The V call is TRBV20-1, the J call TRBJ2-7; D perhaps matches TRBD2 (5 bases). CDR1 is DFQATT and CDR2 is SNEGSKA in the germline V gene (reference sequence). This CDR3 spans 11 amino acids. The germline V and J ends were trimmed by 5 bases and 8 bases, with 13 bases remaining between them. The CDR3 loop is CSAPGVGQQYF. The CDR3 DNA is TGCAGTGCTCCCGGGGTGGGCCAGCAGTACTTC.